This T cell receptor (beta chain) was documented in a study of blood T cell repertoires in COVID-19. Study-level background: Collection of acute and convalescent COVID-19 samples took place in the United States, Italy and Spain. In each case, the material was cDNA or gDNA derived from T cells, B-cell-depleted T cells, or PBMCs.

Cohort assignment relied on participant-reported clinical history. Authors' methods: It was from reference gene primer amplification that nucleated cell counts were estimated. Sequenced by immunoSEQ multiplex PCR; TCRdb stores in-frame clones only, minus some. V and J calls and clone size come straight from that table; D and trimming were deduced from the DNA. The sample gives about 150,000 clones, 86% of which show up once; under 4.5% is in the top ten. The sequence was collected from a man in his forties or fifties who had recovered from COVID-19. Sequenced: PBMCs or T cells enriched from blood (not recorded which).

As DNA, the CDR3 is TGTGCCAGCAGCTTAGGGACAAGCTACAATCAGCCCCAGCATTTT. As protein: CASSLGTSYNQPQHF. The rearrangement links TRBV7-2 to TRBJ1-5; D is perhaps TRBD1 (5 bases). Trimming removed 1 base at V and 3 bases at J, with 10 bases between. Looked up from germline, CDR1 is SGHTA and CDR2 is FQGNSA. CDR3 length: 15 amino acids. Full variable domain (rest looked up from reference TRBV7-2 and TRBJ1-5): GAGVSQSPSNKVTEKGKDVELRCDPISGHTALYWYRQSLGQGLEFLIYFQGNSAPDKSGLPSDRFSAERTGGSVSTLTIQRTQQEDSAVYLCASSLGTSYNQPQHFGDGTRLSIL.